This T cell receptor (beta chain) came from a study of control samples from healthy donors and cancer patients. Sequenced by immunoSEQ multiplex PCR; TCRdb stores in-frame clones only, minus some. Among 140,000 or so clones listed, roughly 90% were seen once. Comment on this clone: Its ends do not fully match the called genes, so a read error is possible. Other DNA variants within this sample encode the same CDR3.

Per the germline V gene, CDR1 is KGHSH and CDR2 is LQKENI. The CDR3 is made up of 14 amino acids. The sequenced material came from blood. This sequence joins TRBV18 and TRBJ2-7; D is perhaps TRBD1 (5 bases). The sequence derives from a young man in good health. The CDR3 protein is CASSQAGSSYEQYF. Written as DNA, the CDR3 is TGTGCCAGTTCACAGGCCGGATCCTCCTACGAGCAGTACTTC.